Detailed here is one TCR beta chain. Sequencing was performed with immunoSEQ multiplex PCR; in TCRdb, only in-frame clones are kept and a portion is missing. The sample shows about 54,000 clones, almost 70% of them seen only once. The CDR3 has 16 residues. Germline assignment: CDR1 SGDLS and CDR2 YYNGEE. The trim removed 1 base at V and 3 bases at J, leaving 8 bases unmatched. The sample belongs to a study of CD4+ T cells in melanoma. The sequencing input was tumor tissue. The clonotype originates from a human donor with melanoma. The chain is built from TRBV9 and TRBJ1-2; TRBD1 matches 8 bases. CDR3 nucleotide sequence: TGTGCCAGCAGCGTACCATCCGCAGGGGGCGACTATGGCTACACCTTC. Its protein product is CASSVPSAGGDYGYTF.